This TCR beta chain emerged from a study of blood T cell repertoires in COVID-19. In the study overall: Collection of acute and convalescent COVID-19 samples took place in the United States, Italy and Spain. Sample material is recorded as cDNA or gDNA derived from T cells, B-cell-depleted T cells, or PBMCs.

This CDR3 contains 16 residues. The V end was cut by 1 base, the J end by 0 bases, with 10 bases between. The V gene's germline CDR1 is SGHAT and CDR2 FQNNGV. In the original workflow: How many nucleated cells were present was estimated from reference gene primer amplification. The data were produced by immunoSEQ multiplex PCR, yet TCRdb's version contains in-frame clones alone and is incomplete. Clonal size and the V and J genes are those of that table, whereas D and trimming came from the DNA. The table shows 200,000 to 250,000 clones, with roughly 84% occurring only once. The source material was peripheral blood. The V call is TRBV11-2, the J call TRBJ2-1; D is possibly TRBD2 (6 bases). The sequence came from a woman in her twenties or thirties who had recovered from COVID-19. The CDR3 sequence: CASSLGLRDSYNEQFF. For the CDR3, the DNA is TGTGCCAGCAGCTTAGGGTTGCGGGACTCCTACAATGAGCAGTTCTTC.